This T cell receptor beta chain stems from a study of OX40 agonist ivuxolimab in advanced cancers. As for the study in general: The patients received agonistic anti-OX40 (CD134) antibody ivuxolimab.

This clone showed up just a few times. CDR1 is GTSNPN and CDR2 is SVGIG in the germline V gene (reference sequence). V was pared by 3 bases and J by 1 base, with 9 bases between. The CDR3 loop spans 13 amino acids. Sequenced by immunoSEQ multiplex PCR; TCRdb stores in-frame clones only, minus some. The table has about 73,000 clones, about 93% seen once. The investigators sampled blood at baseline, at cycle 4 day 1, and at cycle 7 day 1. The receptor comes from an adult with an advanced solid tumor such as melanoma, head and neck, liver or kidney cancer. This chain connects TRBV30 to TRBJ1-1; maybe TRBD1 (5 bases). Sequenced here: CD4+ or CD8+ T cells sorted from blood, sampled in a trial of the OX40 agonist ivuxolimab. This CDR3 is CAWSGAANTEAFF. DNA for the CDR3: TGTGCCTGGAGCGGGGCGGCGAACACTGAAGCTTTCTTT. The variable domain in full, completed from reference TRBV30 and TRBJ1-1, reads SQTIHQWPATLVQPVGSPLSLECTVEGTSNPNLYWYRQAAGRGLQLLFYSVGIGQISSEVPQNLSASRPQDRQFILSSKKLLLSDSGFYLCAWSGAANTEAFFGQGTRLTVV.